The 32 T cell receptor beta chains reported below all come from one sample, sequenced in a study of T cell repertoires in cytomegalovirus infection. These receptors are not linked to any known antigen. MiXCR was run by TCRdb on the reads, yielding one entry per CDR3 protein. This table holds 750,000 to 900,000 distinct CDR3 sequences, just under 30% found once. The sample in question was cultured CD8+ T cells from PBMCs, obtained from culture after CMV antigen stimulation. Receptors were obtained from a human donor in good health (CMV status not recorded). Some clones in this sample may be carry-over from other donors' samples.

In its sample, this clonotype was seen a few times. DNA of the CDR3: TGTGCCAGCAGTCCCTACAACCACCCACAGATAACGCAGTATTTT. It specifies CASSPYNHPQITQYF. This chain uses TRBV6-5 with TRBJ2-3; no definite D call. The V gene lost 5 bases and the J gene lost 9 bases, with 21 bases spanning the gap. Germline V gene lookup returns CDR1 MNHEY and CDR2 SVGAGI. The CDR3 has 15 amino acids.

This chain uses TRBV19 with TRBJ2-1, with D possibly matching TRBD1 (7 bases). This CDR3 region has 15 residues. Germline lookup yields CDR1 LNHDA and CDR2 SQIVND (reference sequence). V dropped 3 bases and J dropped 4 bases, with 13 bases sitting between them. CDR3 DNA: TGTGCCAGTAGTATCGGAGGGGGCACATACAATGAGCAGTTCTTC. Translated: CASSIGGGTYNEQFF.

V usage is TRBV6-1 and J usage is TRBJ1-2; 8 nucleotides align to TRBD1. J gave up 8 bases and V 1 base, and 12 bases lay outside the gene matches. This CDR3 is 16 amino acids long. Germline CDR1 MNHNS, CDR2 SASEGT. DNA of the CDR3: TGTGCCAGCAGTGAAGGGGTCCTGGGACAGGAAGACGGCTACACCTTC. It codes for CASSEGVLGQEDGYTF.

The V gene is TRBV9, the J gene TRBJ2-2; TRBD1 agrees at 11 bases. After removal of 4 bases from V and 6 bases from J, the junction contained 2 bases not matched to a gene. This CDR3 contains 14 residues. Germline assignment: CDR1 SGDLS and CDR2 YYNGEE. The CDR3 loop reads CASSWTGGPGELFF. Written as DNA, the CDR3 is TGTGCCAGCAGCTGGACAGGGGGCCCCGGGGAGCTGTTTTTT.

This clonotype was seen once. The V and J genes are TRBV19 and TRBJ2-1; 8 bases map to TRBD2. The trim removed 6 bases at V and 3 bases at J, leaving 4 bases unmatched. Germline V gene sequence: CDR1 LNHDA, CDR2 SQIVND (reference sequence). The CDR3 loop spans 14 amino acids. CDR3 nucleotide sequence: TGTGCCAGTAGAAAAGCGGGGGTCTACAATGAGCAGTTCTTC. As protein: CASRKAGVYNEQFF.

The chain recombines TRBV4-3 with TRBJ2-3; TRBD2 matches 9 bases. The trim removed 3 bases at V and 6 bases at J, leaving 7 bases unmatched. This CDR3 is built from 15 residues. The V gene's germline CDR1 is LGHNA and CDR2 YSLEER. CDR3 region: CASSQPSRGGDTQYF. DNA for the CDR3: TGCGCCAGCAGCCAGCCCTCGCGGGGGGGGGATACGCAGTATTTT.

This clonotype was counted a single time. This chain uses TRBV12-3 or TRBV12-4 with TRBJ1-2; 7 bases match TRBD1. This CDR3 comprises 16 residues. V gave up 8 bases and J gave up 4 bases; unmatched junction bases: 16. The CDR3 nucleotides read TGTGCCAGCGTAGGGACAGAAAAGGGAGCTGCCTATGGCTACACCTTC. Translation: CASVGTEKGAAYGYTF.

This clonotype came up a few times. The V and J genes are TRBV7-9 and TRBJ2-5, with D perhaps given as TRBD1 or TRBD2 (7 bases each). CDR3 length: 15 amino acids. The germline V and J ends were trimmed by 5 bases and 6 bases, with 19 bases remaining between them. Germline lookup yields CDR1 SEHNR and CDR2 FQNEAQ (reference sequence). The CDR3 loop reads CASSPTGEGWKTQYF. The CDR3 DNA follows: TGTGCCAGCAGCCCCACAGGGGAGGGATGGAAGACCCAGTACTTC.

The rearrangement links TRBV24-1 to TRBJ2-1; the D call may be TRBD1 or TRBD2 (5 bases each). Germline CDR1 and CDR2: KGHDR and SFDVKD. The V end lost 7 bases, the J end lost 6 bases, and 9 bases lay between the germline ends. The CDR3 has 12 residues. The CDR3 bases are TGTGCCACCAGACCCGGGGCCAATGAGCAGTTCTTC. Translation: CATRPGANEQFF.

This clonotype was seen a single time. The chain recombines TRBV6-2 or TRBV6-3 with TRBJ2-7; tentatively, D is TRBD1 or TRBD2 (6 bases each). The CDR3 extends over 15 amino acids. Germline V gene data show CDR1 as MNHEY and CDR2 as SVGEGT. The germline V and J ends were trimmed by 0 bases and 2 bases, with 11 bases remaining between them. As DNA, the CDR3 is TGTGCCAGCAGTTACTCGTCGGGGGCAGCCTACGAGCAGTACTTC. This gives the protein CASSYSSGAAYEQYF.

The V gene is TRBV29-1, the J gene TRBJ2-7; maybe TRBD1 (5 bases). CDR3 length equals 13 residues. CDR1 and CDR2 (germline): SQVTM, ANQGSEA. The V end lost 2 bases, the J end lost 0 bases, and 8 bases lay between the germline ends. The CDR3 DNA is TGCAGCGTTGAAACAGGCTTCTCCTACGAGCAGTACTTC. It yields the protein CSVETGFSYEQYF.

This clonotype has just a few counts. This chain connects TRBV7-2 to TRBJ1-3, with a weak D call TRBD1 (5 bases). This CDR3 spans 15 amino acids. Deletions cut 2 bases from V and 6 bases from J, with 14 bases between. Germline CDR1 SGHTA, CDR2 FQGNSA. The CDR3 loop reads CASSLRQFNVNTIYF. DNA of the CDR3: TGTGCCAGCAGCTTAAGACAGTTTAATGTAAACACCATATATTTT.

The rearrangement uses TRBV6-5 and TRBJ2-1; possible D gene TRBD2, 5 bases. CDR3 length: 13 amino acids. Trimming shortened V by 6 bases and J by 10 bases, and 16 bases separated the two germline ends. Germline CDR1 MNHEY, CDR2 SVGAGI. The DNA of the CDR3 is TGTGCCAGCAGCCCCGTGGGAGCACACGAGCAGTTCTTC. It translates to CASSPVGAHEQFF.

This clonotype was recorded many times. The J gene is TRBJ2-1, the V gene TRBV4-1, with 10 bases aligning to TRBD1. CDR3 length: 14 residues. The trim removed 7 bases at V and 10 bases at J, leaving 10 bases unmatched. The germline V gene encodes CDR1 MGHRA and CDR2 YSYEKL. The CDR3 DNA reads TGCGCCAGCAATCCGGGACAGGGGACGGTCGAGCAGTTCTTC. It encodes CASNPGQGTVEQFF.

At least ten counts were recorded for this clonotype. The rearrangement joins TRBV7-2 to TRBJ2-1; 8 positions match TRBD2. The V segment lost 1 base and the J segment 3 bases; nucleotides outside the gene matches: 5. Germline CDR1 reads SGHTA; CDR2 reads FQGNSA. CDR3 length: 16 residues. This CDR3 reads CASSLVVAGIYNEQFF. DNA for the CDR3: TGTGCCAGCAGCTTAGTGGTAGCGGGGATCTACAATGAGCAGTTCTTC.

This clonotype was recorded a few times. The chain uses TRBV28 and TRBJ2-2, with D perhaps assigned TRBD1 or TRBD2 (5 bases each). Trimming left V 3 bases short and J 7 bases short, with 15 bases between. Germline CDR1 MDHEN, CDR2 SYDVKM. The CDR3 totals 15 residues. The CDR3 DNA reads TGTGCCAGCAGTTTTCGAGGGGTTGGACTCGGGGAGCTGTTTTTT. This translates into CASSFRGVGLGELFF.

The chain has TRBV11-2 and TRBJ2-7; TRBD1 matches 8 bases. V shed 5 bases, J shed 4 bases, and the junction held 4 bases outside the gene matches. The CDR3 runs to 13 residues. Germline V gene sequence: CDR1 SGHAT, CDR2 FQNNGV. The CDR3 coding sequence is TGTGCCAGCAGCCGGGACAGGATGTACGAGCAGTACGTC. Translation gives CASSRDRMYEQYV.

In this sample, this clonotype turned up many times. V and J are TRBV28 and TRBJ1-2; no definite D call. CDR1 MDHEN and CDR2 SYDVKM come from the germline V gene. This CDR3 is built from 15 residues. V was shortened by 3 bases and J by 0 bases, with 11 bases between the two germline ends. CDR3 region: CASSFVKIANYGYTF. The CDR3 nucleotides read TGTGCCAGCAGTTTTGTGAAGATAGCTAACTATGGCTACACCTTC.

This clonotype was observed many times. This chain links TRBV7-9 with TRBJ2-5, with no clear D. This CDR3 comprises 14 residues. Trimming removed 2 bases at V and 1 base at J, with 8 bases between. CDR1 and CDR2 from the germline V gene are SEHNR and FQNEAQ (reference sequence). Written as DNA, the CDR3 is TGTGCCAGCAGCTTAAAGGTCGTCCAAGAGACCCAGTACTTC. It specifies CASSLKVVQETQYF.

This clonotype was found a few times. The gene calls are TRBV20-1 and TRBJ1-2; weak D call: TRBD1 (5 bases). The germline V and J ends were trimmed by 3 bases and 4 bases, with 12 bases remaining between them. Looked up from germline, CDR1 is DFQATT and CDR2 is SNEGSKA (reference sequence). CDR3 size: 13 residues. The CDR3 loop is CSARRGDPYGYTF. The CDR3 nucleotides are TGCAGTGCTAGGCGGGGCGATCCCTATGGCTACACCTTC.

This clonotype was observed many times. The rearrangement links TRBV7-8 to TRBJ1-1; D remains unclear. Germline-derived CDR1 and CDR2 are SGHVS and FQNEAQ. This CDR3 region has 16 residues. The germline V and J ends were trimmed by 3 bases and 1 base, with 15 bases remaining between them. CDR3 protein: CASSLWAQAGNTEAFF. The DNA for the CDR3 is TGTGCCAGCAGCTTGTGGGCCCAAGCCGGGAACACTGAAGCTTTCTTT.

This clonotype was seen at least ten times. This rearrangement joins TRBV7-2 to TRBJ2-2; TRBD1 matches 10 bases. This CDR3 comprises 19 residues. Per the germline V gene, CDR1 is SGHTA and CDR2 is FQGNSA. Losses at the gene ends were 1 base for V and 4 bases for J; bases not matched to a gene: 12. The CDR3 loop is CASSLDPSKDRGGTGELFF. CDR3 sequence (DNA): TGTGCCAGCAGCTTAGATCCATCGAAGGACAGGGGGGGCACCGGGGAGCTGTTTTTT.

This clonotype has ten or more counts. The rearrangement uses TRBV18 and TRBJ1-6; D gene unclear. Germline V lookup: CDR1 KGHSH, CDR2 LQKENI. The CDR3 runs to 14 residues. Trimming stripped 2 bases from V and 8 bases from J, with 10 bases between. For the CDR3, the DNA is TGTGCCAGCTCACCAATGGACCGAGATTCACCCCTCCACTTT. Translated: CASSPMDRDSPLHF.

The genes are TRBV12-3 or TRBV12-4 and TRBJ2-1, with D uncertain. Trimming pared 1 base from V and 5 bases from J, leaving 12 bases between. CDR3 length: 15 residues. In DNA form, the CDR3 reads TGTGCCAGCAGTTTAGGGGTGGCTTCTAACAATGAGCAGTTCTTC. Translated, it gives CASSLGVASNNEQFF.

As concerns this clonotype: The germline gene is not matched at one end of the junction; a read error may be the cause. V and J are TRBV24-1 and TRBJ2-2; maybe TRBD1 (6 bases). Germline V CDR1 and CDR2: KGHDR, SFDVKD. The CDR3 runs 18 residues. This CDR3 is CATSALPGTLANTGELFF. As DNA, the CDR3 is TGTGCCACCAGTGCTTTGCCGGGGACACTTGCGAACACCGGGGAGCTGTTTTTT.

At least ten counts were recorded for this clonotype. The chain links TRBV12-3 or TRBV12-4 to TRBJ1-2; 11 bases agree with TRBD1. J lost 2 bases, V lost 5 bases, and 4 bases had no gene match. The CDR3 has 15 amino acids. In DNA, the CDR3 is TGTGCCAGCAGTCGCGGACAGGGGGCGAACTATGGCTACACCTTC. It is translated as CASSRGQGANYGYTF.

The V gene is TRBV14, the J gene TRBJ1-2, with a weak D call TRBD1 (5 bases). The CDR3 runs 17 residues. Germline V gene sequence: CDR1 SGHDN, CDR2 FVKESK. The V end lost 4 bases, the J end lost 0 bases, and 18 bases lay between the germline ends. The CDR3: CASSPGGWDYANYGYTF. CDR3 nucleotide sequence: TGTGCCAGCAGCCCCGGGGGTTGGGACTATGCTAACTATGGCTACACCTTC. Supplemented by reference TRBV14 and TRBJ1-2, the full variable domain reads EAGVTQFPSHSVIEKGQTVTLRCDPISGHDNLYWYRRVMGKEIKFLLHFVKESKQDESGMPNNRFLAERTGGTYSTLKVQPAELEDSGVYFCASSPGGWDYANYGYTFGSGTRLTVV.

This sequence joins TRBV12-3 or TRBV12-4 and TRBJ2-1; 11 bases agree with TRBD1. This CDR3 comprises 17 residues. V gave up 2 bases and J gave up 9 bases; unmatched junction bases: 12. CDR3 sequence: CASSLKWNRDRGIEQFF. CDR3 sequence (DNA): TGTGCCAGCAGTTTAAAATGGAACCGGGACAGGGGGATTGAGCAGTTCTTC.

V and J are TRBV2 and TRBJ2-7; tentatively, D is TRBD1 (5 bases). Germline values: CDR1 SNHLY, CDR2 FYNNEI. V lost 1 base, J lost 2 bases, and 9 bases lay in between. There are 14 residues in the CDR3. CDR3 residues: CASSEVRQPYEQYF. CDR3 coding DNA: TGTGCCAGCAGTGAAGTCAGACAGCCCTACGAGCAGTACTTC.

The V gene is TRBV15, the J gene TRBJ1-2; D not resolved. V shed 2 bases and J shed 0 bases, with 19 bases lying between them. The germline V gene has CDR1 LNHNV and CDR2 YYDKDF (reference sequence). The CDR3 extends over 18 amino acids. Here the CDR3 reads CATSRLVLTDLANYGYTF. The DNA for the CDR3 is TGTGCCACCAGCAGATTAGTCTTGACGGACCTAGCTAACTATGGCTACACCTTC.

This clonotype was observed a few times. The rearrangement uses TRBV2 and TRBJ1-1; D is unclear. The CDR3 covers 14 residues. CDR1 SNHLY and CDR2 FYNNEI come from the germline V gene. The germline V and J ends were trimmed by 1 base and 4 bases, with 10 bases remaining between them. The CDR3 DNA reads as TGTGCCAGCAGTGAAGGCGGGTCCCGCACTGAAGCTTTCTTT. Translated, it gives CASSEGGSRTEAFF.

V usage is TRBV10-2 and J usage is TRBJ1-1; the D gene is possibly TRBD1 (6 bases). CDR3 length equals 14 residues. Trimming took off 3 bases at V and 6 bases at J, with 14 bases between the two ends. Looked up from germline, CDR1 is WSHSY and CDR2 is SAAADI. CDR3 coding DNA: TGCGCCAGCAGTGAAGATCCGGGGGCGGCTGAAGCTTTCTTT. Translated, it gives CASSEDPGAAEAFF.